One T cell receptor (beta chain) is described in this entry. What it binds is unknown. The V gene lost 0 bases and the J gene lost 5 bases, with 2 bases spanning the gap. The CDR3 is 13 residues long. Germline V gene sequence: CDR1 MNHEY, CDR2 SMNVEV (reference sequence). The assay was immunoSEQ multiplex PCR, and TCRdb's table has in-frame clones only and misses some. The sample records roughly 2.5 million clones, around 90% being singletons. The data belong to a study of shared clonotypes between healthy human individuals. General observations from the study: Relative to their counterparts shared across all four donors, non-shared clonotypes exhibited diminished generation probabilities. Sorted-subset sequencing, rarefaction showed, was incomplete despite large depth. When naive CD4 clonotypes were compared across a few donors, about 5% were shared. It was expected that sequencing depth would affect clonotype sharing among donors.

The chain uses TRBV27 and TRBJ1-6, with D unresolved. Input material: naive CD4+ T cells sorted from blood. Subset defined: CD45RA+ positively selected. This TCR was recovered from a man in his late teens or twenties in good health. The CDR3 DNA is TGTGCCAGCAGTTTATCCCATAATTCACCCCTCCACTTT. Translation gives CASSLSHNSPLHF.